Below are 9 T cell receptor beta chains sequenced from a single sample in a study of CD8+ T cells in alopecia areata. RNA, once extracted, was reverse transcribed into cDNA for use as the sequencing template. The method was immunoSEQ multiplex PCR; TCRdb's version includes in-frame clones alone and lacks a portion of them. The repertoire holds about 180,000 clones, with roughly 60% as singletons. Sequenced material: CD4+ T cells sorted from blood, taken at week 0. These receptors were collected from a human donor with alopecia areata.

The chain combines TRBV19 with TRBJ1-2, with D tentatively TRBD1 (6 bases). CDR3 size: 14 residues. Trimming took 3 bases from V and 8 from J, leaving 16 bases between them. CDR1 and CDR2 (germline): LNHDA, SQIVND (reference sequence). CDR3 DNA sequence: TGTGCCAGTAGTATTGACAGGATCCCTTGGGGCTACACCTTC. Translation gives CASSIDRIPWGYTF.

A few counts support this clone. This sequence joins TRBV6-5 and TRBJ1-2; D may be TRBD1 (6 bases). V lost 7 bases to trimming and J lost 4 bases, with 16 bases between them. There are 14 residues in the CDR3. Per the germline V gene, CDR1 is MNHEY and CDR2 is SVGAGI. The CDR3 DNA is TGTGCCAGCACCAAAGCAGGGGCTGGCTATGGCTACACCTTC. Translated: CASTKAGAGYGYTF.

With regard to this clone: In the same sample, other DNA sequences code for this CDR3. The rearrangement links TRBV29-1 to TRBJ2-3, with D hard to call. CDR3 length: 12 residues. With 4 bases removed from V and 0 bases from J, the gap between germline ends came to 5 bases. The germline V gene encodes CDR1 SQVTM and CDR2 ANQGSEA. This CDR3 is CSVGRSTDTQYF. The CDR3 DNA reads as TGCAGCGTTGGTCGCAGCACAGATACGCAGTATTTT.

As DNA, the CDR3 is TGCAGCGTTCGGACTAGCGGGGACCCGAACACCGGGGAGCTGTTTTTT. Amino acids: CSVRTSGDPNTGELFF. V and J are TRBV29-1 and TRBJ2-2, with TRBD2 identical over 12 bases. Germline lookup yields CDR1 SQVTM and CDR2 ANQGSEA. The CDR3 contains 16 residues. The V and J ends lost 5 bases and 0 bases, in that order; junction bases with no gene match: 4.

The rearrangement links TRBV30 to TRBJ2-1, with D hard to call. Germline-derived CDR1 and CDR2 are GTSNPN and SVGIG (reference sequence). The CDR3 has 15 amino acids. The ends were cut back, 0 bases at V and 6 bases at J, with 15 bases in the middle. The CDR3 DNA follows: TGTGCCTGGAGTGTACTTAGGGATATTATCAATGAGCAGTTCTTC. Its protein product is CAWSVLRDIINEQFF.

The table lists this clone with a count of one. The chain joins TRBV2 to TRBJ2-3; D remains ambiguous. The CDR3 runs to 13 residues. V dropped 6 bases and J dropped 1 base, with 8 bases sitting between them. From germline, CDR1 is SNHLY and CDR2 FYNNEI. CDR3 coding DNA: TGTGCCAGCAGGTTAGATGGCACAGATACGCAGTATTTT. It is translated as CASRLDGTDTQYF.

The sample holds one count of this clone. V gene TRBV30 combines with J gene TRBJ1-1, with a possible D match to TRBD1 (5 bases). The V and J ends lost 4 bases and 5 bases respectively, with 17 bases between them. In germline, CDR1 is GTSNPN, CDR2 SVGIG (reference sequence). The CDR3 runs 14 residues. The chain's CDR3 is CAWTDGEGWTEAFF. The DNA of the CDR3 is TGTGCCTGGACGGACGGGGAGGGGTGGACTGAAGCTTTCTTT.

This chain joins TRBV5-6 and TRBJ1-2; 9 bases are shared with TRBD1. With V trimmed by 4 bases and J by 2 bases, 6 bases remained unmatched. Germline CDR1 is SGHDT and CDR2 is YYEEEE. This CDR3 is built from 15 residues. The CDR3 protein is CASSLLGQGNYGYTF. CDR3 DNA sequence: TGTGCCAGCAGCCTCCTGGGACAGGGAAACTATGGCTACACCTTC.

The chain is built from TRBV15 and TRBJ1-1; D not resolved. This CDR3 contains 14 residues. Trimming left V 1 base short and J 3 bases short, with 9 bases between. Germline CDR1 reads LNHNV; CDR2 reads YYDKDF (reference sequence). DNA for the CDR3: TGTGCCACCAGCAGAGGGAAGAGGGACACTGAAGCTTTCTTT. Translated, it gives CATSRGKRDTEAFF.